This T cell receptor (beta chain) was observed in a study of T cells in tuberculosis. The assay was immunoSEQ multiplex PCR, and TCRdb's table has in-frame clones only and misses some. This sample carries more than 35,000 clones, 85% to 95% of them seen once, and the ten largest clones take around 10%. Per germline, CDR1 MDHEN and CDR2 SYDVKM. Trimming removed 10 bases at V and 3 bases at J, with 31 bases between. This CDR3 contains 19 residues. The chain has TRBV28 and TRBJ1-5; a weak D match, TRBD1 (6 bases). The clonotype comes from a donor aged 5-35 years with latent tuberculosis or without tuberculosis infection. Some clones in this sample may be carry-over from other donors' samples. Sequenced: PBMCs. This CDR3 reads CATNYIRDIGLGDNQPQHF. The CDR3 nucleotides read TGTGCCACCAACTATATCCGGGACATTGGTTTAGGCGACAATCAGCCCCAGCATTTT.